Listed below are T cell receptor beta chains from one sample, sequenced in a study of blood T cell repertoires in COVID-19. Assay used: immunoSEQ multiplex PCR; TCRdb lists only in-frame clones, some missing. The data contain 95,000 to 150,000 clones, 65% to 90% of them singletons. The sample comprised peripheral blood. These receptors all stem from a man older than 75 with active or convalescent COVID-19. CDR3s include the opening cysteine and the closing phenylalanine or tryptophan. D genes are given only for firm matches. Clone size is shown for a subset of rows, as once, few, many or a class of expanded clone.

-	-	TRBV4-1	TRBJ1-5	CASSQGEGLNQPQHF	TGCGCCAGCAGCCAAGGTGAGGGTCTCAATCAGCCCCAGCATTTT
-	-	TRBV30	TRBJ1-4	CAWSVPWGGEKLFF	TGTGCCTGGAGTGTACCCTGGGGAGGAGAAAAACTGTTTTTT
-	TRBD1	TRBV19	TRBJ1-4	CASSTQGADEKLFF	TGTGCCAGTAGTACACAGGGGGCCGATGAAAAACTGTTTTTT
-	TRBD2	TRBV7-9	TRBJ2-5	CASSEGTSGSQQETQYF	TGTGCCAGCAGCGAGGGTACTAGCGGGAGTCAACAAGAGACCCAGTACTTC
-	TRBD2	TRBV30	TRBJ2-1	CAWSRGTSGRDEQFF	TGTGCCTGGAGTAGGGGGACTAGCGGGAGGGATGAGCAGTTCTTC
-	-	TRBV7-8	TRBJ2-2	CASSLVGGHNTGELFF	TGTGCCAGCAGCTTAGTCGGGGGGCACAACACCGGGGAGCTGTTTTTT
-	TRBD2	TRBV3-1/TRBV3-2	TRBJ2-1	CASSQISGGARREQFF	TGTGCCAGCAGCCAAATTAGCGGGGGGGCCCGTAGGGAGCAGTTCTTC
-	TRBD2	TRBV3-1/TRBV3-2	TRBJ2-5	CASSQVELSVSSGNQETQYF	TGTGCCAGCAGCCAAGTAGAGCTCAGCGTGTCTAGCGGAAACCAAGAGACCCAGTACTTC
-	TRBD1	TRBV7-8	TRBJ1-2	CASSLELKTQGDGYTF	TGTGCCAGCAGCTTAGAGTTAAAGACACAGGGGGATGGCTACACCTTC
few	-	TRBV28	TRBJ1-3	CASSYRLGTGNTIYF	TGTGCCAGCAGTTACAGGTTGGGAACCGGAAACACCATATATTTT
-	TRBD2	TRBV4-1	TRBJ2-3	CASSQDPPLAGGASTDTQYF	TGCGCCAGCAGCCAAGACCCCCCACTAGCGGGAGGGGCTAGCACAGATACGCAGTATTTT
-	-	TRBV18	TRBJ1-4	CASSPRTARGLFF	TGTGCCAGCTCACCACGGACAGCTCGAGGACTGTTTTTT
few	-	TRBV14	TRBJ2-2	CATGDRVPGELFF	TGTGCCACGGGAGACAGGGTTCCCGGGGAGCTGTTTTTT
-	TRBD1	TRBV6-5	TRBJ1-2	CASMDRVGGYTF	TGTGCCAGCATGGACAGGGTTGGTGGCTACACCTTC
-	-	TRBV4-2	TRBJ1-1	CASSQDGGVSTEAFF	TGTGCCAGCAGCCAAGATGGTGGAGTAAGCACTGAAGCTTTCTTT
-	TRBD2	TRBV5-1	TRBJ2-2	CASSLLAGGPNTGELFF	TGCGCCAGCAGCTTGCTAGCGGGAGGGCCGAACACCGGGGAGCTGTTTTTT
-	TRBD2	TRBV27	TRBJ2-3	CASSLISPASGYLTYTQYF	TGTGCCAGCAGTTTAATCTCCCCCGCTAGCGGGTACCTCACATATACGCAGTATTTT
-	-	TRBV28	TRBJ1-5	CASSPATYSNQPQHF	TGTGCCAGCAGCCCTGCCACATATAGCAATCAGCCCCAGCATTTT
-	-	TRBV5-3	TRBJ2-7	CARQPGVHDSYEQYF	TGTGCCAGGCAACCGGGGGTCCACGACTCCTACGAGCAGTACTTC
once	-	TRBV24-1	TRBJ1-1	CATRATGGEAFF	TGTGCCACCAGAGCGACAGGAGGTGAAGCTTTCTTT
once	-	TRBV5-5	TRBJ1-5	CASSLQDIYQPQHF	TGTGCCAGCAGCCTACAGGACATCTATCAGCCCCAGCATTTT
-	-	TRBV7-2	TRBJ1-5	CASSLAHDRRNQPQHF	TGTGCCAGCAGCTTAGCCCACGACAGAAGAAATCAGCCCCAGCATTTT
-	-	TRBV5-6	TRBJ2-7	CASSLGRDGDYEQYF	TGTGCCAGCAGCTTGGGCAGGGATGGTGACTACGAGCAGTACTTC
-	-	TRBV7-8	TRBJ1-2	CASSLGSQGFSANYGYTF	TGTGCCAGCAGCTTAGGATCCCAGGGATTCTCCGCTAACTATGGCTACACCTTC
-	TRBD1	TRBV9	TRBJ1-2	CASSAAGTGGNYGYTF	TGTGCCAGCAGCGCAGCCGGGACAGGGGGAAACTATGGCTACACCTTC
-	-	TRBV14	TRBJ2-3	CASSRSVRPSDTQYF	TGTGCCAGCAGCCGAAGCGTGCGGCCATCAGATACGCAGTATTTT
few	-	TRBV29-1	TRBJ2-3	CSGSKGGTDTQYF	TGCAGCGGATCCAAGGGGGGCACAGATACGCAGTATTTT
-	TRBD2	TRBV12-3/TRBV12-4	TRBJ2-3	CASGTSGSDTQYF	TGTGCCAGCGGGACTAGCGGATCAGATACGCAGTATTTT
-	TRBD1	TRBV9	TRBJ1-2	CASSGGTDLYGYTF	TGTGCCAGCAGCGGAGGGACAGACCTCTATGGCTACACCTTC
-	-	TRBV7-9	TRBJ1-2	CASSLQGSNYGYTF	TGTGCCAGCAGCTTACAGGGGTCTAACTATGGCTACACCTTC
-	-	TRBV21-1	TRBJ1-2	CASSKDEMIVPYGYTF	TGTGCCAGCAGCAAAGATGAGATGATAGTACCCTATGGCTACACCTTC
-	TRBD2	TRBV10-3	TRBJ2-7	CAISESSGGAYEQYF	TGTGCCATCAGTGAGTCTAGCGGGGGGGCCTACGAGCAGTACTTC
-	TRBD1	TRBV15	TRBJ1-4	CATSRLGQGVSEKLFF	TGTGCCACCAGCAGATTGGGGCAGGGGGTCTCTGAAAAACTGTTTTTT
-	-	TRBV27	TRBJ1-1	CASSAGTANTEAFF	TGTGCCAGTAGCGCCGGTACAGCGAACACTGAAGCTTTCTTT
few	TRBD1	TRBV5-1	TRBJ1-2	CASSQVLDGQGANYGYTF	TGCGCCAGCAGCCAGGTACTAGACGGACAGGGGGCTAACTATGGCTACACCTTC
-	-	TRBV7-3	TRBJ2-1	CASSLTVLASEQFF	TGTGCCAGCAGCTTAACTGTCCTAGCGTCCGAGCAGTTCTTC
-	-	TRBV9	TRBJ1-4	CASTAGGHRGEKLFF	TGTGCCAGCACCGCGGGGGGCCATCGGGGTGAAAAACTGTTTTTT
once	-	TRBV7-3	TRBJ1-1	CASSSGQYTEAFF	TGTGCCAGCAGCTCAGGACAGTACACTGAAGCTTTCTTT
-	-	TRBV21-1	TRBJ2-3	CASSTAGWSETDTQYF	TGTGCCAGCAGCACCGCGGGCTGGTCAGAAACAGATACGCAGTATTTT
-	TRBD1	TRBV6-5	TRBJ2-5	CASSPDVAGGETQYF	TGTGCCAGCAGCCCCGACGTCGCAGGGGGAGAGACCCAGTACTTC
-	-	TRBV9	TRBJ2-5	CASSVGWGLNQETQYF	TGTGCCAGCAGCGTAGGTTGGGGGCTAAACCAAGAGACCCAGTACTTC
once	TRBD2	TRBV7-2	TRBJ2-3	CASSKGGGRALFVTQYF	TGTGCCAGCAGCAAAGGCGGCGGGAGGGCTCTCTTTGTTACGCAGTATTTT
-	TRBD2	TRBV3-1/TRBV3-2	TRBJ2-3	CASSQRGRATDTQYF	TGTGCCAGCAGCCAGCGCGGGAGGGCAACAGATACGCAGTATTTT
few	-	TRBV9	TRBJ1-1	CASSGQPNTEAFF	TGTGCCAGCAGCGGACAACCGAACACTGAAGCTTTCTTT
-	TRBD2	TRBV2	TRBJ2-5	CASTPAQGTSGGRYF	TGTGCCAGCACCCCAGCCCAAGGGACTAGCGGGGGAAGGTACTTC
-	TRBD2	TRBV7-9	TRBJ2-1	CASSLGLAESSYNEQFF	TGTGCCAGCAGCTTAGGACTAGCAGAAAGCTCCTACAATGAGCAGTTCTTC
-	TRBD1	TRBV6-5	TRBJ1-4	CASSYPGQGANEKLFF	TGTGCCAGCAGTTACCCCGGACAGGGAGCTAATGAAAAACTGTTTTTT
once	-	TRBV7-9	TRBJ1-4	CASSWRQAGGKLFF	TGTGCCAGCAGCTGGCGACAGGCTGGGGGAAAACTGTTTTTT
-	-	TRBV29-1	TRBJ2-7	CSVKKSGYEQYF	TGCAGCGTTAAAAAGTCAGGCTACGAGCAGTACTTC
once	TRBD1	TRBV6-5	TRBJ2-5	CASSPDRIQETQYF	TGTGCCAGCAGCCCGGACAGGATACAAGAGACCCAGTACTTC
-	-	TRBV27	TRBJ1-1	CASSLHGARTEAFF	TGTGCCAGCAGTTTACATGGGGCTAGGACTGAAGCTTTCTTT